These 16 T cell receptor beta chains share one sample of origin, sequenced in a study of a mutant IDH1 vaccine in newly diagnosed glioma. The repertoire was sequenced with immunoSEQ multiplex PCR; TCRdb's copy has only in-frame clones and lacks some. The table shows tens of thousands of clones, with around 80% occurring only once. These TCRs are of unknown antigen specificity. Time point described: week 35, safety follow-up. Every single dose of the vaccine, 300 ug of mutant IDH1 20-mer peptide, came with topical imiquimod. The sequencing here drew on PBMCs, taken from a glioma patient whose treatment included an IDH1 peptide vaccine. The source is a man aged 25 to 45 with glioma.

This clone was recorded only once. The chain uses TRBV4-1 and TRBJ1-4; D may be TRBD1 (6 bases). The CDR3 runs to 19 residues. The ends were cut back, 5 bases at V and 1 base at J, with 23 bases in the middle. Germline assignment: CDR1 MGHRA and CDR2 YSYEKL. CDR3: CASSTPLRGTTLTNEKLFF. The CDR3, as DNA: TGCGCCAGCAGCACCCCCTTAAGGGGGACTACCCTAACTAATGAAAAACTGTTTTTT.

The V gene is TRBV14, the J gene TRBJ2-2, with 10 positions matching TRBD1. The J segment lost 6 bases and the V segment lost 4 bases, leaving 11 bases of the junction unmatched. The CDR3 contains 17 residues. CDR1 is SGHDN, CDR2 FVKESK, per germline. CDR3 sequence: CASSPLNEGQGAGELFF. The CDR3 nucleotides are TGTGCCAGCAGCCCTCTAAACGAAGGACAGGGGGCCGGGGAGCTGTTTTTT.

The chain joins TRBV4-1 to TRBJ2-1; 16 bases are shared with TRBD2. V was pared by 1 base and J by 3 bases, with 9 bases of the junction left unmatched. This CDR3 has 20 residues. In germline, CDR1 is MGHRA, CDR2 YSYEKL. Written as DNA, the CDR3 is TGCGCCAGCAGCCAAGTTCCGGGACTAGCGGGGGGGCCTAACTACAATGAGCAGTTCTTC. Its translation: CASSQVPGLAGGPNYNEQFF.

The rearrangement links TRBV13 to TRBJ1-2; 7 bases fit TRBD1. The junction had 14 bases not matched to a gene; V was cut back by 0 bases and J by 7 bases. In germline, CDR1 is PRHDT, CDR2 FYEKMQ (reference sequence). CDR3 length equals 17 residues. CDR3 residues: CASSLGQGLSRGAGYTF. Written as DNA, the CDR3 is TGTGCCAGCAGCTTAGGACAGGGGTTGAGTCGGGGGGCTGGCTACACCTTC. The full variable domain, its missing parts supplied by reference TRBV13 and TRBJ1-2, is AAGVIQSPRHLIKEKRETATLKCYPIPRHDTVYWYQQGPGQDPQFLISFYEKMQSDKGSIPDRFSAQQFSDYHSELNMSSLELGDSALYFCASSLGQGLSRGAGYTFGSGTRLTVV.

This sequence joins TRBV14 and TRBJ1-6; no definite D call. CDR3 length equals 13 residues. V gave up 3 bases and J gave up 7 bases, with 7 bases separating them. The germline gives CDR1 SGHDN, CDR2 FVKESK. CDR3 loop: CASSQLSNSPLHF. In DNA form, the CDR3 reads TGTGCCAGCAGCCAGCTTTCGAATTCACCCCTCCACTTT.

This clone was seen just once. The J gene is TRBJ2-7, the V gene TRBV2; D is perhaps TRBD2 (6 bases). The CDR3 contains 12 residues. V lost 3 bases and J lost 3, with 6 bases in between. CDR1 SNHLY and CDR2 FYNNEI come from the germline V gene. In DNA form, the CDR3 reads TGTGCCAGCAGTGAGGAGGGCTACGAGCAGTACTTC. This sequence encodes CASSEEGYEQYF.

The chain links TRBV5-4 to TRBJ1-2; D is unresolved. The CDR3 length is 17 residues. Germline CDR1 reads SGHNT; CDR2 reads YYREEE (reference sequence). Trimming removed 0 bases at V and 4 bases at J, with 19 bases between. The CDR3 sequence: CASSLGWDPPMGYGYTF. The CDR3 DNA is TGTGCCAGCAGCTTGGGATGGGATCCCCCGATGGGCTATGGCTACACCTTC.

The chain recombines TRBV18 with TRBJ1-1, with 9 positions matching TRBD1. The germline gives CDR1 KGHSH, CDR2 LQKENI. This CDR3 spans 15 amino acids. The V segment lost 4 bases and the J segment 2 bases; nucleotides outside the gene matches: 5. Written as DNA, the CDR3 is TGTGCCAGCTCACAGCAGACAGGGGGTAACACTGAAGCTTTCTTT. Residues: CASSQQTGGNTEAFF.

The chain employs TRBV6-6 and TRBJ1-6; D not resolved. Trimming left V 5 bases short and J 2 bases short, with 7 bases between. The germline V gene encodes CDR1 MNHNY and CDR2 SVGAGI (reference sequence). This CDR3 is 14 amino acids long. CDR3 loop: CASSQRTYNSPLHF. CDR3 sequence (DNA): TGTGCCAGCAGTCAGCGGACCTATAATTCACCCCTCCACTTT.

The chain employs TRBV6-4 and TRBJ2-6; no firm D call. The CDR3 totals 13 residues. V was pared by 0 bases and J by 3 bases, with 0 bases between. Germline assignment: CDR1 MRHNA and CDR2 SNTAGT. CDR3 in amino acids: CASSDSGANVLTF. The CDR3 region has the DNA TGTGCCAGCAGTGACTCTGGGGCCAACGTCCTGACTTTC.

The chain uses TRBV5-8 and TRBJ1-1, with no clear D. Germline CDR1 and CDR2: SGHTS and YDEGEE. V shed 2 bases and J shed 2 bases, with 4 bases lying between them. The CDR3 has 12 amino acids. CDR3 loop: CASSFYNTEAFF. The CDR3, as DNA: TGTGCCAGCAGCTTTTACAACACTGAAGCTTTCTTT. Looking up the rest from reference TRBV5-8 and TRBJ1-1 gives the full variable domain: EAGVTQSPTHLIKTRGQQATLRCSPISGHTSVYWYQQALGLGLQFLLWYDEGEERNRGNFPPRFSGRQFPNYSSELNVNALELEDSALYLCASSFYNTEAFFGQGTRLTVV.

J is TRBJ1-3 and V is TRBV12-5; D ambiguous. Germline loops: CDR1 LGHNT, CDR2 FRNRAP. Trimming removed 1 base at V and 0 bases at J, with 16 bases between. The CDR3 length is 18 residues. CDR3 loop: CASGLAYGQTLSGNTIYF. CDR3 in DNA: TGTGCTAGTGGTTTGGCTTATGGGCAGACTCTCTCTGGAAACACCATATATTTT. The full variable domain, in which reference TRBV12-5 and TRBJ1-3 provide the parts outside the CDR3, is DARVTQTPRHKVTEMGQEVTMRCQPILGHNTVFWYRQTMMQGLELLAYFRNRAPLDDSGMPKDRFSAEMPDATLATLKIQPSEPRDSAVYFCASGLAYGQTLSGNTIYFGEGSWLTVV.

J is TRBJ2-7 and V is TRBV20-1; D might be TRBD2 (6 bases). With 6 bases removed from V and 11 bases from J, the gap between germline ends came to 17 bases. CDR3 length: 11 residues. Germline CDR1 DFQATT, CDR2 SNEGSKA (reference sequence). The DNA for the CDR3 is TGCAGTGCCTCCAAGGCGGGACTGGAGTACTTC. This codes for CSASKAGLEYF.

The chain uses TRBV10-2 and TRBJ2-7, with 8 bases identical to TRBD2. J lost 6 bases, V lost 6 bases, and 10 bases had no gene match. CDR3 length: 14 amino acids. The germline gives CDR1 WSHSY, CDR2 SAAADI. The CDR3 DNA reads as TGCGCCAGCAGAAAATCGGGGGGGCAAGGCGAGCAGTACTTC. Protein product: CASRKSGGQGEQYF.

The rearrangement uses TRBV7-9 and TRBJ1-6; no definite D call. The CDR3 consists of 11 residues. Germline V CDR1 and CDR2: SEHNR, FQNEAQ (reference sequence). The germline V and J ends were trimmed by 3 bases and 10 bases, with 4 bases remaining between them. Here the CDR3 reads CASSLNSPLHF. Here the CDR3 DNA reads TGTGCCAGCAGCTTGAACTCACCCCTCCACTTT.

CDR3 residues: CASSPGQAHNEQFF. The CDR3, as DNA: TGTGCCAGTAGTCCAGGACAGGCCCACAATGAGCAGTTCTTC. The genes are TRBV19 and TRBJ2-1; 7 bases map to TRBD1. V lost 5 bases, J lost 5 bases, and 6 bases stayed unmatched. This CDR3 is 14 amino acids long. From germline, CDR1 is LNHDA and CDR2 SQIVND (reference sequence).